One sample yielded the 21 T cell receptor beta chains listed below, sequenced in a study of T-cell memory formation after mild COVID-19. TCRdb fed the 5' RACE reads into MiXCR, producing one record per CDR3 protein. The sample yields about 400,000 distinct CDR3 sequences, 14% seen once. Sequenced: PBMCs or a T cell subset sorted from them (not recorded which). These receptors originate from a man younger than 35 who had mild COVID-19 (a few samples of this study predate the infection). Cell type and time point are not known.

This clonotype was observed many times. V and J are TRBV5-1 and TRBJ2-5; a weak D match, TRBD2 (6 bases). CDR1 and CDR2 from the germline V gene are SGHRS and YFSETQ. The CDR3 has 15 amino acids. V lost 0 bases and J 0 bases, leaving 9 bases between the germline ends. DNA of the CDR3: TGCGCCAGCAGCTTGGCCGGACTACACCAAGAGACCCAGTACTTC. It encodes CASSLAGLHQETQYF.

V and J are TRBV5-6 and TRBJ2-7; no firm D call. V lost 4 bases and J 0 bases, leaving 11 bases between the germline ends. CDR1 and CDR2 (germline): SGHDT, YYEEEE. There are 14 residues in the CDR3. CDR3 nucleotide sequence: TGTGCCAGCAGCCAATCCGGTCTCTCCTACGAGCAGTACTTC. Its translation: CASSQSGLSYEQYF.

The CDR3 DNA reads TGTGCCAGCAGCTCGGGATCAGGGGCCCCGCTGGAGCAGTACTTC. Protein sequence: CASSSGSGAPLEQYF. This chain joins TRBV7-2 and TRBJ2-7, with D maybe TRBD1 (6 bases). This CDR3 is built from 15 residues. Trimming removed 4 bases at V and 7 bases at J, with 20 bases between. Germline lookup yields CDR1 SGHTA and CDR2 FQGNSA.

In this sample, this clonotype turned up a few times. This chain joins TRBV6-5 and TRBJ2-1, with a weak D call TRBD2 (7 bases). V lost 6 bases and J 6 bases, leaving 15 bases between the germline ends. Germline CDR1 reads MNHEY; CDR2 reads SVGAGI. The CDR3 is 14 residues long. Here the CDR3 DNA reads TGTGCCAGCAGCCGAGGGGGGGTTGTCAATGAGCAGTTCTTC. Its protein is CASSRGGVVNEQFF.

V is TRBV6-2 or TRBV6-3 and J is TRBJ2-3; 8 nucleotides match TRBD2. The CDR3 consists of 15 residues. Unmatched junction bases numbered 3, after V lost 2 bases and J lost 2 bases. Germline V CDR1 and CDR2: MNHEY, SVGEGT. The CDR3 region is CASSYGSGDTDTQYF. DNA of the CDR3: TGTGCCAGCAGTTACGGTAGCGGGGACACAGATACGCAGTATTTT.

This clonotype was counted a few times. V is TRBV7-9 and J is TRBJ2-7; TRBD1 matches 9 bases. The CDR3 sequence is 17 residues long. Germline V gene lookup returns CDR1 SEHNR and CDR2 FQNEAQ (reference sequence). V lost 2 bases to trimming and J lost 2 bases; unmatched junction nucleotides: 10. In nucleotides, the CDR3 is TGTGCCAGCAGCTTAAGTATTGGGACAGGGAAGACCTACGAGCAGTACTTC. Translation gives CASSLSIGTGKTYEQYF. The full variable domain, completed using reference TRBV7-9 and TRBJ2-7, is DTGVSQNPRHKITKRGQNVTFRCDPISEHNRLYWYRQTLGQGPEFLTYFQNEAQLEKSRLLSDRFSAERPKGSFSTLEIQRTEQGDSAMYLCASSLSIGTGKTYEQYFGPGTRLTVT.

In its sample, this clonotype was seen a few times. The chain carries TRBV20-1 and TRBJ1-5; TRBD1 agrees at 8 bases. Germline V CDR1 and CDR2: DFQATT, SNEGSKA (reference sequence). The CDR3 contains 16 residues. The V and J ends lost 3 bases and 6 bases, in that order; junction bases with no gene match: 13. This CDR3 is CSASTGTGYLIQPQHF. For the CDR3, the DNA is TGCAGTGCTAGCACCGGGACAGGTTATCTTATTCAGCCCCAGCATTTT.

The chain joins TRBV5-8 to TRBJ1-5; a possible D gene is TRBD1 (5 bases). Germline V gene data show CDR1 as SGHTS and CDR2 as YDEGEE. V dropped 5 bases and J dropped 6 bases, with 15 bases sitting between them. The CDR3 runs to 14 residues. Here the CDR3 reads CASRLTQGSQPQHF. The CDR3 nucleotides are TGTGCCAGCAGACTAACTCAGGGTTCTCAGCCCCAGCATTTT.

Worth noting for this clonotype: The junction and the germline gene differ at one end; a read error may be behind it. The chain recombines TRBV7-7 with TRBJ2-2; a possible D gene is TRBD1 (7 bases). The germline gives CDR1 SSHAT, CDR2 FNYEAQ (reference sequence). The CDR3 spans 15 residues. For the CDR3, the DNA is TGTGCTAGCAGCCAAACGACAGGGAGGTACGGGGAGCTGTTTTTT. It encodes CASSQTTGRYGELFF. Full variable domain (outside the CDR3, taken from reference TRBV7-7 and TRBJ2-2): GAGVSQSPRYKVTKRGQDVTLRCDPISSHATLYWYQQALGQGPEFLTYFNYEAQPDKSGLPSDRFSAERPEGSISTLTIQRTEQRDSAMYRCASSQTTGRYGELFFGEGSRLTVL.

This clonotype was counted between two and nine times. This chain links TRBV5-1 with TRBJ2-3; tentative D call: TRBD2 (6 bases). Trimming removed 7 bases from V and 4 bases from J, with 22 bases in between. Germline-derived CDR1 and CDR2 are SGHRS and YFSETQ. The CDR3 has 16 residues. DNA for the CDR3: TGCGCCAGCGCCCTTGGCGGGACTTCCAATCCAGATACGCAGTATTTT. The encoded protein is CASALGGTSNPDTQYF.

The CDR3 DNA is TGTGCCAGCTCACCAGCGGGCGATCAGCCCCAGCATTTT. Protein product: CASSPAGDQPQHF. The rearrangement links TRBV18 to TRBJ1-5; no clear D gene. CDR1 is KGHSH and CDR2 is LQKENI in the germline V gene. Trimming stripped 2 bases from V and 5 bases from J, with 7 bases between. The CDR3 length is 13 residues.

This clonotype was found a few times. The chain combines TRBV5-4 with TRBJ1-1; 7 nucleotides agree with TRBD1. This CDR3 region has 15 residues. Germline assignment: CDR1 SGHNT and CDR2 YYREEE (reference sequence). Trimming took 0 bases from V and 1 from J; bases not matched to a gene: 3. The CDR3 nucleotides read TGTGCCAGCAGCTTGGTTAACAGGGGGAACACTGAAGCTTTCTTT. This sequence encodes CASSLVNRGNTEAFF.

The chain couples TRBV2 to TRBJ2-7; D unresolved. Germline lookup yields CDR1 SNHLY and CDR2 FYNNEI. Between the trimmed V and J ends, which lost 8 bases and 2 bases, there was a span of 10 bases. This CDR3 has 12 amino acids. In nucleotides, the CDR3 is TGTGCCAGCCCCGTGGGCGCCTACGAGCAGTACTTC. Its translation is CASPVGAYEQYF.

This clonotype was seen more than once but under ten times. V gene TRBV5-5 combines with J gene TRBJ2-1; possible D gene TRBD1, 5 bases. This CDR3 has 13 amino acids. The V and J ends lost 3 bases and 4 bases respectively, with 8 bases between them. From germline, CDR1 is SGHKS and CDR2 YYEKEE (reference sequence). CDR3 in amino acids: CASSSDIYNEQFF. CDR3 DNA: TGTGCCAGCAGCTCGGACATTTACAATGAGCAGTTCTTC.

This clonotype has a handful of counts. The rearrangement joins TRBV4-3 to TRBJ2-2; D possibly matches TRBD1 or TRBD2 (6 bases each). V was clipped by 0 bases and J by 1 base, with 27 bases between them. Germline V gene lookup returns CDR1 LGHNA and CDR2 YSLEER. This CDR3 has 22 residues. The DNA of the CDR3 is TGCGCCAGCAGCCAAGATCAGGGGCAGCGGACTACCCAAATTCAGAACACCGGGGAGCTGTTTTTT. Amino acids: CASSQDQGQRTTQIQNTGELFF.

V and J are TRBV3-1 and TRBJ1-2; no clear D. This CDR3 contains 15 residues. Germline V gives CDR1 LGHDT, CDR2 YNNKEL (reference sequence). Between the trimmed V and J ends, which lost 2 bases and 3 bases, there was a span of 13 bases. CDR3 sequence: CASSQYSASYYGYTF. In DNA form, the CDR3 reads TGTGCCAGCAGCCAATACAGTGCGAGTTACTATGGCTACACCTTC.

This clonotype occurred a few times. The chain is built from TRBV5-1 and TRBJ2-1; perhaps D is TRBD1 or TRBD2 (6 bases each). V was clipped by 4 bases and J by 3 bases, with 11 bases between them. There are 14 residues in the CDR3. Germline assignment: CDR1 SGHRS and CDR2 YFSETQ. This CDR3 is CASSDGGVYNEQFF. The CDR3 DNA sequence: TGCGCCAGCAGCGACGGGGGCGTCTACAATGAGCAGTTCTTC.

This clonotype appeared a few times. This chain joins TRBV15 and TRBJ1-1, with unresolved D. V was cut by 2 bases and J by 3 bases, with 10 bases left in between. CDR1 is LNHNV, CDR2 YYDKDF, per germline (reference sequence). CDR3 length: 14 residues. The CDR3 here is CATSRSDGDTEAFF. The CDR3 DNA sequence: TGTGCCACCAGCAGATCCGATGGGGACACTGAAGCTTTCTTT. The variable domain in full, with the rest retrieved from reference TRBV15 and TRBJ1-1, is DAMVIQNPRYQVTQFGKPVTLSCSQTLNHNVMYWYQQKSSQAPKLLFHYYDKDFNNEADTPDNFQSRRPNTSFCFLDIRSPGLGDTAMYLCATSRSDGDTEAFFGQGTRLTVV.

This clonotype has at least ten counts. An end of the junction does not agree with germline; a read error may underlie this. The rearrangement uses TRBV5-1 and TRBJ2-5; TRBD1 matches at 7 bases. The germline V gene encodes CDR1 SGHRS and CDR2 YFSETQ. The CDR3 covers 13 residues. CDR3 nucleotides: TGTGCCAGCAGCTTGGGACAGCAAGAGACCCAGTACTTC. This translates into CASSLGQQETQYF.

This clonotype was counted between two and nine times. The J gene is TRBJ2-3, the V gene TRBV6-6; D could derive from TRBD1 or TRBD2 (5 bases each). Trimming left V 6 bases short and J 0 bases short, with 13 bases between. This CDR3 has 15 residues. The germline CDR1 and CDR2 sequences are MNHNY and SVGAGI (reference sequence). In DNA, the CDR3 is TGTGCCAGCAGGTCCACGAGGGGTAGCACAGATACGCAGTATTTT. As protein: CASRSTRGSTDTQYF.

This clonotype has a handful of counts. This rearrangement joins TRBV18 to TRBJ2-7; 7 bases fit TRBD1. This CDR3 comprises 14 residues. V lost 6 bases to trimming and J lost 1 base; unmatched junction nucleotides: 6. Germline V CDR1 and CDR2: KGHSH, LQKENI. The CDR3 protein is CASSDYRGSYEQYF. DNA for the CDR3: TGTGCCAGCTCCGACTACAGGGGATCCTACGAGCAGTACTTC.